These T cell receptor beta chains were read from a single sample in a study of beta chain features in type 1 diabetes. Some clones are missing from TCRdb's copy, which holds only in-frame ones; the method was immunoSEQ multiplex PCR. Of around 600,000 clones listed, roughly 12% were seen once; the top ten hold around 0.12%. The sample comprised naive CD4+ T cells from blood. The receptors were sampled from a man in his thirties or forties with type 1 diabetes. Each CDR3 is given with its conserved first and last residue. D genes are given only for firm matches. Clone size is stated in some rows and not others, as once, few, many or a class when expanded.

clone size	V gene	J gene	D gene	CDR3 DNA	CDR3 protein
-	TRBV5-1	TRBJ2-7	-	TGCGCCAGCAGCTTGGAGGGGGAAGTCCACTACGAGCAGTACTTC	CASSLEGEVHYEQYF
-	TRBV7-2	TRBJ2-1	-	TGTGCCAGCAGCTTCGGGACAACGAATGAGCAGTTCTTC	CASSFGTTNEQFF
-	TRBV27	TRBJ1-2	-	TGTGCCAGCAGTTTGTCCCCGGCCGGGACAAGAAATGGCTACACCTTC	CASSLSPAGTRNGYTF
-	TRBV10-3	TRBJ2-1	-	TGTGCCATCAGTGTACGAGGTTCAGATACCTACAATGAGCAGTTCTTC	CAISVRGSDTYNEQFF
once	TRBV6-5	TRBJ1-1	-	TGTGCCAGCAGTTATAATGGACAGCCGAACACTGAAGCTTTCTTT	CASSYNGQPNTEAFF
-	TRBV7-2	TRBJ2-3	-	TGTGCCAGCAGCTTAGTGACGGGGGCCACTTGGGATACGCAGTATTTT	CASSLVTGATWDTQYF
-	TRBV5-1	TRBJ2-3	TRBD1	TGCGCCAGCGGACAGGGGGCGCGAGTCACAGATACGCAGTATTTT	CASGQGARVTDTQYF
-	TRBV7-9	TRBJ2-2	-	TGTGCCAGCAGCTTAGGGTTCGAGAACACCGGGGAGCTGTTTTTT	CASSLGFENTGELFF
-	TRBV5-4	TRBJ2-3	TRBD2	TGTGCCAGCAGCCCACCACTAGCGGGGGGCACAGATACGCAGTATTTT	CASSPPLAGGTDTQYF
-	TRBV2	TRBJ1-2	TRBD1	TGTGCCAGCAGTCGGACAGGCAACTATGGCTACACCTTC	CASSRTGNYGYTF
-	TRBV9	TRBJ1-6	-	TGTGCCAGCAGCTCGACGGACTCCTATAATTCACCCCTCCACTTT	CASSSTDSYNSPLHF
few	TRBV5-1	TRBJ2-3	-	TGCGCCAGCAGCTCCCTGCTGATGGGCCCTAGCACAGATACGCAGTATTTT	CASSSLLMGPSTDTQYF
few	TRBV7-9	TRBJ1-6	-	TGTGCCAGCAGCTCCGGGACCGAGAATAATTCACCCCTCCACTTT	CASSSGTENNSPLHF
-	TRBV7-6	TRBJ2-3	TRBD2	TGTGCCAGCAGCTTAAGACTAGCAGCCGCAGATACGCAGTATTTT	CASSLRLAAADTQYF
-	TRBV6-6	TRBJ1-2	-	TGTGCCAGCAGTTCAGGGAACTATGGCTACACCTTC	CASSSGNYGYTF
few	TRBV29-1	TRBJ2-5	-	TGCAGCGTTGCCCCGGGCGGGGCCGAGACCCAGTACTTC	CSVAPGGAETQYF
-	TRBV11-3	TRBJ2-7	-	TGTGCCAGCAGCCTCGGGCCAGCCTACGAGCAGTACTTC	CASSLGPAYEQYF
few	TRBV7-8	TRBJ1-2	-	TGTGCCAGCAGCTTAACACTGAACTATGGCTACACCTTC	CASSLTLNYGYTF
few	TRBV27	TRBJ2-1	-	TGTGCCAGCAGATTAACAGGGAGCTCCTACAATGAGCAGTTCTTC	CASRLTGSSYNEQFF
few	TRBV5-1	TRBJ2-1	-	TGCGCCAGCAGCTTGGCGTGGGAGACTTACAATGAGCAGTTCTTC	CASSLAWETYNEQFF
few	TRBV7-7	TRBJ2-2	-	TGTGCTAGCAGTACAGAGAACACCGGGGAGCTGTTTTTT	CASSTENTGELFF
-	TRBV2	TRBJ2-3	TRBD2	TGTGCCAGCAGCCGGAGCGGGGGGGCCCCCGATACGCAGTATTTT	CASSRSGGAPDTQYF
few	TRBV10-3	TRBJ1-2	-	TGTGCCGCCGGGGCAGGGGAGAGAGGCTACACCTTC	CAAGAGERGYTF
-	TRBV11-2	TRBJ1-2	TRBD1	TGTGCCAGCAGCGGTTACCGGGACAGCTATGGCTACACCTTC	CASSGYRDSYGYTF
few	TRBV7-9	TRBJ2-7	-	TGTGCCAGCAGCCCAGCCGGGGGGCCTGACTACGAGCAGTACTTC	CASSPAGGPDYEQYF
-	TRBV6-5	TRBJ1-6	TRBD1	TGTGCCAGCAGTTACCTGGGACAGAATAATTCACCCCTCCACTTT	CASSYLGQNNSPLHF
-	TRBV19	TRBJ2-3	-	TGTGCCAGTAGCCCAGGGGGCACAGATACGCAGTATTTT	CASSPGGTDTQYF
few	TRBV27	TRBJ1-4	-	TGTGCCAGCAGTTTACAGGGTAGTGAAAAACTGTTTTTT	CASSLQGSEKLFF
few	TRBV15	TRBJ2-1	TRBD1	TGTGCCACCAGCAGAAGACAGGGGGCTCATGAGCAGTTCTTC	CATSRRQGAHEQFF
-	TRBV7-9	TRBJ2-7	-	TGTGCCAGCAGCCAGGAGTCCGAGCAGTACTTC	CASSQESEQYF
-	TRBV25-1	TRBJ2-1	TRBD2	TGTGCCAGCAGTGAGCCAGCTAGCGGGGGGGTCTACAATGAGCAGTTCTTC	CASSEPASGGVYNEQFF
few	TRBV30	TRBJ1-6	-	TGTGCCTGGAGTGTCTTCACGGGAGGTAATTCACCCCTCCACTTT	CAWSVFTGGNSPLHF
few	TRBV29-1	TRBJ2-3	-	TGCAGCGTTGAGCTCGGGGCAGGGGATACGCAGTATTTT	CSVELGAGDTQYF
-	TRBV5-4	TRBJ2-3	TRBD2	TGTGCCAGCAGCTTGCGGCCCCTAGCGGGGAGCACAGATACGCAGTATTTT	CASSLRPLAGSTDTQYF
-	TRBV10-3	TRBJ1-6	-	TGTGCCATCAGTGAGTCTCAGGGCGGTAATTCACCCCTCCACTTT	CAISESQGGNSPLHF
-	TRBV5-1	TRBJ1-1	-	TGCGCCAGCAGCTTGGCCGGGACGGATGAAGCTTTCTTT	CASSLAGTDEAFF
-	TRBV11-3	TRBJ1-2	-	TGTGCCAGCAGCTTAGCCAGTAACTATGGCTACACCTTC	CASSLASNYGYTF
-	TRBV5-1	TRBJ1-2	-	TGCGCCAGCAGCTTTGACACCGGGACCTTCTATGGCTACACCTTC	CASSFDTGTFYGYTF
-	TRBV30	TRBJ1-2	-	TGTGCCTGGAGTCTTACGGAGGATGGCTACACCTTC	CAWSLTEDGYTF
few	TRBV28	TRBJ2-3	-	TGTGCCAGCAGTTCCCCAGGGGGCACAGATACGCAGTATTTT	CASSSPGGTDTQYF
few	TRBV11-3	TRBJ2-7	-	TGTGCCAGCAGCTTAATCTCAGGGGCCGAGCAGTACTTC	CASSLISGAEQYF
few	TRBV27	TRBJ1-5	-	TGTGCCAGCAGTTTCTATGGGATCCAGCCCCAGCATTTT	CASSFYGIQPQHF
few	TRBV5-4	TRBJ2-5	-	TGTGCCAGCAGCGCTCAGGAGTCTAAAGAGACCCAGTACTTC	CASSAQESKETQYF
-	TRBV4-3	TRBJ1-2	-	TGCGCCAGCAGCATACGTACCGGGACATCAAGTGGCTACACCTTC	CASSIRTGTSSGYTF
few	TRBV9	TRBJ2-5	TRBD2	TGTGCCAGCAGCGTAGGGCTAGCGGCTCAAGAGACCCAGTACTTC	CASSVGLAAQETQYF